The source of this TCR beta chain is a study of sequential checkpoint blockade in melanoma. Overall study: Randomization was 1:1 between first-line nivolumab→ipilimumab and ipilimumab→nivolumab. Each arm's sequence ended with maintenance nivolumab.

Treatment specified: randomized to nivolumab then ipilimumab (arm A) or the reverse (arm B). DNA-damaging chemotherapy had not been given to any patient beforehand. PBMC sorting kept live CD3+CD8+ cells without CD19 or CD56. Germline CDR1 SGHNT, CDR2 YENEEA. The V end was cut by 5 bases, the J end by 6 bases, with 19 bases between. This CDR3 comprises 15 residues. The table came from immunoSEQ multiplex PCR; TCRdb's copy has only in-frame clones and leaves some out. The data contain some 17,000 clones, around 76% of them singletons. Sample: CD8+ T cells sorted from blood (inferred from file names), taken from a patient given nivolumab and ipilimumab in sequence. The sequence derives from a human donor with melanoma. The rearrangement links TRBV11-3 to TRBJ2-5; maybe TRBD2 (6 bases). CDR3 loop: CASSPLAGWRKTQYF. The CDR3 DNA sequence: TGTGCCAGCAGCCCCCTTGCGGGATGGCGAAAGACCCAGTACTTC.